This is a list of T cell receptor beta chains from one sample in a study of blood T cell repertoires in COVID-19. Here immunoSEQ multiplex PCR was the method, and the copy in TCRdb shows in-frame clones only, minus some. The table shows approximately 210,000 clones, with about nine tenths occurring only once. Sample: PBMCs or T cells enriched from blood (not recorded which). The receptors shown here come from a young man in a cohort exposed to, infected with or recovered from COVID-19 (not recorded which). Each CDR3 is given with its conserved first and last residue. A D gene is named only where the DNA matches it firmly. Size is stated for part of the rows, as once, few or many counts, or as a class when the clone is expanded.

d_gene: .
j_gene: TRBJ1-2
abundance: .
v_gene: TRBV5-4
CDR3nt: TGTGCCAGCAGCTTTATTATCGGGGGCTACACCTTC
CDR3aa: CASSFIIGGYTF

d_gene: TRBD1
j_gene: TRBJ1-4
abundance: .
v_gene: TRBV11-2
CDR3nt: TGTGCCAGCAGACGCCCGGCAAGGACAGGGAATGAAAAACTGTTTTTT
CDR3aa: CASRRPARTGNEKLFF

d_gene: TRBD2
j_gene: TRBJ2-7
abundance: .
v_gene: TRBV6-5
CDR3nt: TGTGCCAGCAGTAATAGCGGGAGGGTTAAGTACGAGCAGTACTTC
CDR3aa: CASSNSGRVKYEQYF

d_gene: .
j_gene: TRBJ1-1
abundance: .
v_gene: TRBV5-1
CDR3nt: TGCGCCAGCGCCTTCGAGGACACTGAAGCTTTCTTT
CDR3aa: CASAFEDTEAFF

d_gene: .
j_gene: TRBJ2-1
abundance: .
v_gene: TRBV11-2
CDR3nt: TGTGCCAGCAGCTTAGATCGACAGCTCACCTACAATGAGCAGTTCTTC
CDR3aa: CASSLDRQLTYNEQFF

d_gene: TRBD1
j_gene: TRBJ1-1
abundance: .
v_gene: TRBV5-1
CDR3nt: TGCGCCAGCAGCTGGACAGGGGGCACTGAAGCTTTCTTT
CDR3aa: CASSWTGGTEAFF

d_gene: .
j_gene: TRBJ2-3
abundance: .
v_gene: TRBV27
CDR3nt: TGTGCCAGCAGGAGACCGGGACTCCGCTTTCAGACAGATACGCAGTATTTT
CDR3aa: CASRRPGLRFQTDTQYF

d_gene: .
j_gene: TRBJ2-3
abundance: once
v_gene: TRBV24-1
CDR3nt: TGTGCCACCCAGGGGCCGTCCCCGGCCACAGATACGCAGTATTTT
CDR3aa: CATQGPSPATDTQYF

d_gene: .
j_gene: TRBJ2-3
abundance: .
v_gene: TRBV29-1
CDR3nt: TGCAGCGTTGAGGAAGAACAGCCGGAATGGTCGACGCAGTATTTT
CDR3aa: CSVEEEQPEWSTQYF

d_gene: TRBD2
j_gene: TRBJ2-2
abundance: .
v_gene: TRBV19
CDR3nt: TGTGCCAGTAGTCAATCGGCGGGAGTCGGCACCGGGGAGCTGTTTTTT
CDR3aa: CASSQSAGVGTGELFF

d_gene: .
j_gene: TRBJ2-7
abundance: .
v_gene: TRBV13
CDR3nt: TGTGCCAGCAGCCTTACAGGGAGGGGTTCAGACGAGCAGTACTTC
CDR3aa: CASSLTGRGSDEQYF

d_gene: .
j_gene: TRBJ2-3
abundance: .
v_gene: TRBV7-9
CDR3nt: TGTGCCAGCAGCTTTCCCGATCAACAGGGCACAGATACGCAGTATTTT
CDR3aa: CASSFPDQQGTDTQYF

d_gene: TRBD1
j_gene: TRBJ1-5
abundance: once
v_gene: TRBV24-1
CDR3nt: TGTGCCACCAGCCCGGGACAGGGCTCTCAGCCCCAGCATTTT
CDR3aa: CATSPGQGSQPQHF

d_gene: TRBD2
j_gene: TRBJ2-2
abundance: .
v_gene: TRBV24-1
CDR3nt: TGTGCCACCAGCCACCTACTAGCGGGAGGGCCAGGCACCGGGGAGCTGTTTTTT
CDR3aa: CATSHLLAGGPGTGELFF

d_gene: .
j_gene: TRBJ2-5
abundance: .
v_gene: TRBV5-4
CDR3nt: TGTGCCAGCAGCTCACAAATGGACAGAGAGACCCAGTACTTC
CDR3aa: CASSSQMDRETQYF

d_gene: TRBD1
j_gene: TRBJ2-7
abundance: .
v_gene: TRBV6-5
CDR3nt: TGTGCCAGCAGTCAGGACAGGTCCCCCTACGAGCAGTACTTC
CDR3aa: CASSQDRSPYEQYF

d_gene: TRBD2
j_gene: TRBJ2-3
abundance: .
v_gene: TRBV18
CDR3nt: TGTGCCAGCTCACAAATAGCGGGAGGGCCCTCAGATACGCAGTATTTT
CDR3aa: CASSQIAGGPSDTQYF

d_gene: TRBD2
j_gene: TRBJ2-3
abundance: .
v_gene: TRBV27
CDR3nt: TGTGCCAGCAGTTCTTTCGGTGGAGCGGGAGGGCCAGATACGCAGTATTTT
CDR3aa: CASSSFGGAGGPDTQYF

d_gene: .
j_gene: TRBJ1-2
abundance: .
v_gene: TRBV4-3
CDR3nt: TGCGCCAGCAGCCAAGATAGTGGGGCTAATGGCTACACCTTC
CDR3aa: CASSQDSGANGYTF

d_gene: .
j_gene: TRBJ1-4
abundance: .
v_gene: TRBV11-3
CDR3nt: TGTGCCAGCAGCTTAGGACAGTGTAATGAAAAACTGTTTTTT
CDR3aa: CASSLGQCNEKLFF

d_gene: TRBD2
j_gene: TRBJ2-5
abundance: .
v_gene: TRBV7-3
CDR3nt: TGTGCCAGCAGCTCACACAGTAGCGGGAGGGCTATGGAGACCCAGTACTTC
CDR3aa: CASSSHSSGRAMETQYF

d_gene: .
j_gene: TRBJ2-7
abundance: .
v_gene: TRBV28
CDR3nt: TGTGCCAGCAGTTTAGGACTTATATACGAGCAGTACTTC
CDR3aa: CASSLGLIYEQYF

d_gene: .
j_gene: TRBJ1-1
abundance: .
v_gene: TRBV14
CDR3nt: TGTGCCAGCAGCCAAGAAAGATACGGACAGCTGAACACTGAAGCTTTCTTT
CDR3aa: CASSQERYGQLNTEAFF

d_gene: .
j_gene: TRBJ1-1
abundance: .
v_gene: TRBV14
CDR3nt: TGTGCCAGCAGCCAACCAGGACTAAACACTGAAGCTTTCTTT
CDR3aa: CASSQPGLNTEAFF

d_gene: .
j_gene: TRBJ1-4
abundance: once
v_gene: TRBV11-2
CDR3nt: TGTGCCAGCAGCTTAGGCAGGGGTTTAACTAATGAAAAACTGTTTTTT
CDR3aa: CASSLGRGLTNEKLFF

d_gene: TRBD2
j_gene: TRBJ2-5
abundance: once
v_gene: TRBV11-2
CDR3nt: TGTGCCAGCAGCTTAGGGAGCGGGATTGAAGAGACCCAGTACTTC
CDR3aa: CASSLGSGIEETQYF

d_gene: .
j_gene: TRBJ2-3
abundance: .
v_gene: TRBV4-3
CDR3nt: TGCGCCAGCAGCCGCGGGACTACAGATACGCAGTATTTT
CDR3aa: CASSRGTTDTQYF

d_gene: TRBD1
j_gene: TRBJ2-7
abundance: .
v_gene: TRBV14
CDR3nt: TGTGCCAGCAGCCAAGATCGAAAGAGACAGGGTTTTGACTACGAGCAGTACTTC
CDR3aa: CASSQDRKRQGFDYEQYF

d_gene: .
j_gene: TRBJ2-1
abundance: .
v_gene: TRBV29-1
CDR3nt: TGCAGCGTTGAACTCTACAATGAGCAGTTCTTC
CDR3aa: CSVELYNEQFF

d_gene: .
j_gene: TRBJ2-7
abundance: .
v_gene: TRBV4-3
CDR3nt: TGCGCCAGCAGCCTGCTGGGGGGGTCACAGGGTGCCTACGAGCAGTACTTC
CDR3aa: CASSLLGGSQGAYEQYF

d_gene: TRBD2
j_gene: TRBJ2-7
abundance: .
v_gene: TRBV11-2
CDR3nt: TGTGCCAGCAGGAGAGGGACTAGCGGGAGGGCGTCGGACGAGCAGTACTTC
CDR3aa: CASRRGTSGRASDEQYF

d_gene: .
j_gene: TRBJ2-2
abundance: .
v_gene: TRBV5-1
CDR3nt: TGCGCCAGCAGCATGGGACATCGGGGCACCGGGGAGCTGTTTTTT
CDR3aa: CASSMGHRGTGELFF

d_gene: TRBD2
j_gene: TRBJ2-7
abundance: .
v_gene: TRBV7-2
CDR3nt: TGTGCCAGCAGCTTAGTAGGGCTAGCGGGAGGCCGGCCCTACGAGCAGTACTTC
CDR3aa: CASSLVGLAGGRPYEQYF

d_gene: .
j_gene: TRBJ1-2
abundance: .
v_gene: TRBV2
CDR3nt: TGTGCCAGCAGGATGGAAACAGGGATTAACTATGGCTACACCTTC
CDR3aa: CASRMETGINYGYTF

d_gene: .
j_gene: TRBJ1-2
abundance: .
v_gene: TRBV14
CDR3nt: TGTGCCAGCAGCCAGGGAGGGTTGTGGTATGGCTACACCTTC
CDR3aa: CASSQGGLWYGYTF

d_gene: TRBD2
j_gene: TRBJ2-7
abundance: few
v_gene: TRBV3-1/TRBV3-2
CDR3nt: TGTGCCAGCAGCCCGTTCACTAGCGGGGGCGAGCAGTACTTC
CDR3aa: CASSPFTSGGEQYF

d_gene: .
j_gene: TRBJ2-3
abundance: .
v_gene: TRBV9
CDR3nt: TGTGCCAGCAGCGTAGGGAGGACAGATACGCAGTATTTT
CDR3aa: CASSVGRTDTQYF

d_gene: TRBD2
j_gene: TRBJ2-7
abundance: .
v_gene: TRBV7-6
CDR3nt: TGTGCCAGCAGCTCGGGACTAGCGGGAGTGAACGAGCAGTACTTC
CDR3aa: CASSSGLAGVNEQYF

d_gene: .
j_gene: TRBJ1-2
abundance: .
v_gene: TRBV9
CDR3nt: TGTGCCAGCAGCGACAGGGTGTATGGCTACACCTTC
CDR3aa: CASSDRVYGYTF

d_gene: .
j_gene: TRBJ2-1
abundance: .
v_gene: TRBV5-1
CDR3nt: TGCGCCAGCAGGACTGTGCTTACGGGCAATGAGCAGTTCTTC
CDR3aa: CASRTVLTGNEQFF

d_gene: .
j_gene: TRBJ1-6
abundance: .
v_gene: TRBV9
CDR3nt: TGTGCCAGCAGCGTAGAACAGAATAATTCACCCCTCCACTTT
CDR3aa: CASSVEQNNSPLHF

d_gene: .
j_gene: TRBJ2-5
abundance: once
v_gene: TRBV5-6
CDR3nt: TGTGCCAGCAGCGCGACTCCAACAGGGAAAGAGACCCAGTACTTC
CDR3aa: CASSATPTGKETQYF

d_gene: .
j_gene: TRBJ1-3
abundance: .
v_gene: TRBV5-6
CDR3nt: TGTGCCAGCAGCACCGACGGGGGACCCTCTGGAAACACCATATATTTT
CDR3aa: CASSTDGGPSGNTIYF